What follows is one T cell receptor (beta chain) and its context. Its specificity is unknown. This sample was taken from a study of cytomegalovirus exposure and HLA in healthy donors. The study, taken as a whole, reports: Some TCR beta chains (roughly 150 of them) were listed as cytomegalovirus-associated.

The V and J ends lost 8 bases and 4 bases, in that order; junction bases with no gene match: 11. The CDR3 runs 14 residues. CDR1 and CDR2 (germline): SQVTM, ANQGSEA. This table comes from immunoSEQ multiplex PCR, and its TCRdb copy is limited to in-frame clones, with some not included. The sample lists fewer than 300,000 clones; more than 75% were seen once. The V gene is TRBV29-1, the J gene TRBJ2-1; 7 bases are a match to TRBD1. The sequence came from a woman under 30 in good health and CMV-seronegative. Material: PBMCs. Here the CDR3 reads CSCCPTGLYNEQFF. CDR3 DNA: TGCAGCTGCTGCCCGACAGGGCTTTACAATGAGCAGTTCTTC.